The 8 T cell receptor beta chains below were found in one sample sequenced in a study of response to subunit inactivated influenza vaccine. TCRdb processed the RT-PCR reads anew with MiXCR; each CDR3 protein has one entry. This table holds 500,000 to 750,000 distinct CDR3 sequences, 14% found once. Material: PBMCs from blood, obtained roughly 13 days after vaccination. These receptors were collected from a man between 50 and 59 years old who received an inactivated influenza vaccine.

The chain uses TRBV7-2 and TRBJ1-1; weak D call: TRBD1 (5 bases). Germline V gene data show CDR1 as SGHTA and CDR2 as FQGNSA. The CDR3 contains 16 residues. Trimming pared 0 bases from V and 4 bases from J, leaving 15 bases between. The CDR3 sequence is CASSLAGGGRGTEAFF. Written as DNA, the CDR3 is TGTGCCAGCAGCTTAGCGGGGGGAGGGAGGGGCACTGAAGCTTTCTTT.

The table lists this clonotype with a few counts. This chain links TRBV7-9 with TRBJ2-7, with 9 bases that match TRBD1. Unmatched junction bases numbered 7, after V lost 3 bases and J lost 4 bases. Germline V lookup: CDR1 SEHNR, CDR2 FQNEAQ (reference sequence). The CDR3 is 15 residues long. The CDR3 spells CASSFGQGSKYEQYF. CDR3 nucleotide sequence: TGTGCCAGCAGCTTTGGACAGGGGAGTAAGTACGAGCAGTACTTC.

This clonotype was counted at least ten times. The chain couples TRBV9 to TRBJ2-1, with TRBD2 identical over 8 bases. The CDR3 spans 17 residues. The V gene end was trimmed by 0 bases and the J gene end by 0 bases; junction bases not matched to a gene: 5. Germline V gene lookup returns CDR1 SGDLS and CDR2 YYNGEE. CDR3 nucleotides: TGTGCCAGCAGCGTAGTGGACAGCGGGAGCTCCTACAATGAGCAGTTCTTC. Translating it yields CASSVVDSGSSYNEQFF.

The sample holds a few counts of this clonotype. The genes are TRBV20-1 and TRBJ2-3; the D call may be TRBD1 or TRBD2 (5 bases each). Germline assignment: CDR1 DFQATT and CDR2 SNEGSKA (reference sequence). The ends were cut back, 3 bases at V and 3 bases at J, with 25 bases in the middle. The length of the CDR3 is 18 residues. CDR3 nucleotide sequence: TGCAGTGCTAGCGTACTTTGGGACCCCCGGGGATCGACAGATACGCAGTATTTT. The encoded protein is CSASVLWDPRGSTDTQYF.

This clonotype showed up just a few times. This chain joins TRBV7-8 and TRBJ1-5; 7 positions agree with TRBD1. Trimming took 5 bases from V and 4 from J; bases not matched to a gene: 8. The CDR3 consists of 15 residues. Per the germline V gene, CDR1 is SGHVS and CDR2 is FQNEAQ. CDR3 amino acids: CASSPGQSSNQPQHF. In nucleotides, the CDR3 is TGTGCCAGCAGCCCGGGACAGTCCTCGAATCAGCCCCAGCATTTT. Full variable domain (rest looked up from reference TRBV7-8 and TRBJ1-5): GAGVSQSPRYKVAKRGQDVALRCDPISGHVSLFWYQQALGQGPEFLTYFQNEAQLDKSGLPSDRFFAERPEGSVSTLKIQRTQQEDSAVYLCASSPGQSSNQPQHFGDGTRLSIL.

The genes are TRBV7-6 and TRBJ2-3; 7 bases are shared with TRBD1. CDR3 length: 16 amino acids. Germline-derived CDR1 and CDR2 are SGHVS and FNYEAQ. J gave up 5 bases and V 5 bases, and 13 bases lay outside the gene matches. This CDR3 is CASSLGRDSKRDTQYF. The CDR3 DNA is TGTGCCAGCAGCCTGGGCCGGGACAGTAAGAGAGATACGCAGTATTTT.

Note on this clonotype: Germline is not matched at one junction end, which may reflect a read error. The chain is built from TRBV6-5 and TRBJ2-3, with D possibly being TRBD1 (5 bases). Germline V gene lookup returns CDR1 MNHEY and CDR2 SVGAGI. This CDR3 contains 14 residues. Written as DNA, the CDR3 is TGTGTCAGCAGTTTCGCTCAGGGCGCAGATACGCAGTATTTT. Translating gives CVSSFAQGADTQYF.

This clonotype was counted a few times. The CDR3 spells CASSNRDGFTDTQYF. In DNA, the CDR3 is TGTGCCAGCAGTAATAGGGACGGATTCACAGATACGCAGTATTTT. This chain joins TRBV12-3 or TRBV12-4 and TRBJ2-3; tentatively, D is TRBD1 or TRBD2 (5 bases each). CDR3 length: 15 amino acids. V was trimmed by 5 bases and J by 2 bases, leaving 14 bases between them.